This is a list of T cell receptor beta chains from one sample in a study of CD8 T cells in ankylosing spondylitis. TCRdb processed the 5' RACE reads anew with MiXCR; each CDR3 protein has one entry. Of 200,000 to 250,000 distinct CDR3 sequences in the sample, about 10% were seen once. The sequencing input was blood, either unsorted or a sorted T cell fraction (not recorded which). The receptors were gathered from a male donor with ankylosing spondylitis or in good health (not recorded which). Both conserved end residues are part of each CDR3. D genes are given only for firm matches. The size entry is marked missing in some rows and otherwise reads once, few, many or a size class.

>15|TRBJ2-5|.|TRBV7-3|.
TGTGCCAGCAGCCCCTCGGGTTGGCCCGGGGAGACCCAGTACTTC
CASSPSGWPGETQYF
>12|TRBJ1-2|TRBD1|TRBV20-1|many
TGCAGTGCCAGTACAGGGGGCTGGGGCTACACCTTC
CSASTGGWGYTF
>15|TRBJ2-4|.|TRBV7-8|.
TGTGCCAGCAGCTTAGAAGCACTAGCCAAAAACATTCAGTACTTC
CASSLEALAKNIQYF
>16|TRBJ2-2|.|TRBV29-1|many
TGCAGCGTTGAAGAAGTTGTAGGGCTCGGCACCGGGGAGCTGTTTTTT
CSVEEVVGLGTGELFF
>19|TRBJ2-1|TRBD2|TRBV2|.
TGTGCCAGCAGTCAAACCTCTCCGGGTAGTAGCGGGGGACCGAATGAGCAGTTCTTC
CASSQTSPGSSGGPNEQFF
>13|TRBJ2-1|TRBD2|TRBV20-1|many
TGCAGTGCTAGGCTAGCGGGGGGGATTGAGCAGTTCTTC
CSARLAGGIEQFF
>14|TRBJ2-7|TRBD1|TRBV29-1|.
TGCAGCGTTGAGAGGACAGGGCGGCCCTACGAGCAGTACTTC
CSVERTGRPYEQYF
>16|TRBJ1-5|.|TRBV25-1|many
TGTGCCAGCAGTGATCACCGGGACACCAGCAATCAGCCCCAGCATTTT
CASSDHRDTSNQPQHF
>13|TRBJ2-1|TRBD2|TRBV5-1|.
TGCGCCAGCAGCTTAACTAGCGGCGATGAGCAGTTCTTC
CASSLTSGDEQFF
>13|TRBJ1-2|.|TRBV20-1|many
TGCAGTGCCGTAACCGATCTTTACTATGGCTACACCTTC
CSAVTDLYYGYTF
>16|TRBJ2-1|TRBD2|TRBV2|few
TGTGCCAGCAGTGAATCGGGAACTAGCGGATACAATGAGCAGTTCTTC
CASSESGTSGYNEQFF
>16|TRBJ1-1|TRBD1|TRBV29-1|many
TGCAGCGTTGAAGATAACGAAGAGACAGGGCGCCCTGAAGCTTTCTTT
CSVEDNEETGRPEAFF
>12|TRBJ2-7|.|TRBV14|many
TGTGCCAGCAGCTCGTGGCCCCTCGAGCAGTACTTC
CASSSWPLEQYF
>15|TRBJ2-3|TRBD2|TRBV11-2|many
TGTGCCAGCAGCTTAGTTACTAGCGGGGGAGTATCGCAGTATTTT
CASSLVTSGGVSQYF
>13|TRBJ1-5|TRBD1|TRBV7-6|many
TGTGCCAGCAGCTTGACAGGGCCTCAGCCCCAGCATTTT
CASSLTGPQPQHF
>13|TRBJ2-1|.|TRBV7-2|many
TGTGCCAGCTTGCTACCGCCCTACAATGAGCAGTTCTTC
CASLLPPYNEQFF
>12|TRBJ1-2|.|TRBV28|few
TGTGCCAGCAGGGTAGTCAACTATGGCTACACCTTC
CASRVVNYGYTF
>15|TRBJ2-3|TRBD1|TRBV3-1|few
TGTGCCAGCAGCCAAATCCCGCAGGGGGCAGATACGCAGTATTTT
CASSQIPQGADTQYF
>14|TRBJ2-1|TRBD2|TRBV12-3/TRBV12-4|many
TGTGCCAGCAGTCAGACTAGCGGGAGTGATGAGCAGTTCTTC
CASSQTSGSDEQFF
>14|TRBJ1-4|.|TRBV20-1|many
TGCAGTGCTAGAGATACCCTGAGGAATGAAAAACTGTTTTTT
CSARDTLRNEKLFF
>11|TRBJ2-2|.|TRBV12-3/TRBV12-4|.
TGTGCCAGCAGTCGTGCCGCGGAGCTGTTTTTT
CASSRAAELFF
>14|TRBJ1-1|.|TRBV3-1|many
TGTGCCAGCAGCCAAGTGGAGCGACCCAGTGAAGCTTTCTTT
CASSQVERPSEAFF
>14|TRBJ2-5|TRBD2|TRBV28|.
TGTGCCAGCAGTTTGCCGGGACTAGAAGAGACCCAGCACTTC
CASSLPGLEETQHF
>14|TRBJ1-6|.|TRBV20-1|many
TGCAGTGCTAGAAAGGACGGAACGTATCCCCCCCTCCACTTT
CSARKDGTYPPLHF
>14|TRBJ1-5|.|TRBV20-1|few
TGCAGTGCTAGAGATCGACAGGCCAGCCAGCCCCAGCATTTT
CSARDRQASQPQHF
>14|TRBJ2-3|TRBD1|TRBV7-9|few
TGTGCCAGCAGCCGGGACAGGGCGCCAGATACGCAGTATTTT
CASSRDRAPDTQYF
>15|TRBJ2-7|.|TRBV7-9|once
TGTGCCAGCAGCTTGGTAAGGGGGTCTTTGTACGAGCAGTACTTC
CASSLVRGSLYEQYF
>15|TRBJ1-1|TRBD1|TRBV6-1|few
TGTGCCAGCAAGAGGGACAGGGGGCTTGGCACTGAAGCTTTCTTT
CASKRDRGLGTEAFF
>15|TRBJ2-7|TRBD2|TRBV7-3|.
TGTGCCAGCAGCGAGCGGGGGGCCGTATCCTACGAGCAGTACTTC
CASSERGAVSYEQYF
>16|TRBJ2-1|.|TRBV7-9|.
TGTGCCAGCAGCTCCCCTAGTAGTGCGAATTACAATGAGCAGTTCTTC
CASSSPSSANYNEQFF
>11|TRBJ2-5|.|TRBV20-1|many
TGCAGTGCTAGCCCCACGGAGACCCAGTACTTC
CSASPTETQYF
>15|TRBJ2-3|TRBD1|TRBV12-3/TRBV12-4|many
TGTGCCAGCAGGTCAGGGGGCGCACCCCCAGATACGCAGTATTTT
CASRSGGAPPDTQYF
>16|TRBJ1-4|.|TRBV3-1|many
TGTGCCAGCAGCCAAGTCTCGGGGCCCGCTAATGAAAAACTGTTTTTT
CASSQVSGPANEKLFF
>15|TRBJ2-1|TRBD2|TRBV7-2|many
TGTGCCAGCAGTTCCCAGAGCGGGAGCCCCAATGAGCAGTTCTTC
CASSSQSGSPNEQFF
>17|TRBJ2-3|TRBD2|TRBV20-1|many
TGCAGTGCTAGAGATGAAAAGCGGGAGACTTGGCGGCATACGCAGTATTTT
CSARDEKRETWRHTQYF
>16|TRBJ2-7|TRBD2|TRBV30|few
TGTGCCTGGAGTGTACTGGGACTAGCGGTTGTCTACGAGCAGTACTTC
CAWSVLGLAVVYEQYF
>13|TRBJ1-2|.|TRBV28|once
TGTGCCAGCAGGAGGGGTTCCCCTTATGGCTACACCTTC
CASRRGSPYGYTF
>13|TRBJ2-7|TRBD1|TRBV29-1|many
TGCAGCGTTGTCCGGACAGGGGGCGACGAGCAGTACTTC
CSVVRTGGDEQYF
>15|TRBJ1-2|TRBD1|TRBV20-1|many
TGCAGTGCTAGTAGACGGGACAGGGCTAACTATGGCTACACCTTC
CSASRRDRANYGYTF
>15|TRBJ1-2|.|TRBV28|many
TGTGCCAGCAGTTTAGAAGCCACAGGGAGCTATGGCTACACCTTC
CASSLEATGSYGYTF
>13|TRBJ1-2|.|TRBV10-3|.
TGTGCCATCAGTGCCGCAGGGCACTATGGCTACACCTTC
CAISAAGHYGYTF
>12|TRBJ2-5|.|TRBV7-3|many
TGTGCCAGCAGCGAGCGACAGGCTCGTCCGTACTTC
CASSERQARPYF
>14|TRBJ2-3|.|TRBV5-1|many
TGCGCCAGCAGCTTGTGGGGTGGGGAAGATACGCAGTATTTT
CASSLWGGEDTQYF
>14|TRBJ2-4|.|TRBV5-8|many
TGTGCCAGCAGCTTCGTAGAAGGAGCCGACATTCAGTACTTC
CASSFVEGADIQYF
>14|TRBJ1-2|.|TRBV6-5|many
TGTGCCAGCAGTTTCAATCCGATTAACTATGGCTACACCTTC
CASSFNPINYGYTF
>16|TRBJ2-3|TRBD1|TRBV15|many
TGTGCCACCAGCGGCGGGGACAGGGGGTTGGCAGATACGCAGTATTTT
CATSGGDRGLADTQYF
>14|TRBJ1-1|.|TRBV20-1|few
TGCAGTGCTAGGTTTTCGGGGAGGAACACTGAAGCTTTCTTT
CSARFSGRNTEAFF
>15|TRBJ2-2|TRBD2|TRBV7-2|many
TGTGCCAGCAGCGCTAGAGCGGGAGCGACCGGGGAGCTGTTTTTT
CASSARAGATGELFF
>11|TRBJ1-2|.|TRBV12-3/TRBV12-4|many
TGTGCCAGCAGTTTCAGCCTGACTCACACCTTC
CASSFSLTHTF
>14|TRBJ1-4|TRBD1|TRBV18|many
TGTGCCAGCTCGGAGACAGGGGTACGTGAAAAACTGTTTTTT
CASSETGVREKLFF
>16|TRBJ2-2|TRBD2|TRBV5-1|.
TGCGCCAGCAGCCTACTAGCGGGAGAAATCACCGGGGAGCTGTTTTTT
CASSLLAGEITGELFF
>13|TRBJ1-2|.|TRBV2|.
TGTGCCAGCAGTGATGGCAGGCTCTATGGCTACACCTTC
CASSDGRLYGYTF
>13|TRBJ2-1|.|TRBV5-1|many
TGCGCCAGCAGCCGGGGACCGGACAATGAGCAGTTCTTC
CASSRGPDNEQFF
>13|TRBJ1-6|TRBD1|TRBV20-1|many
TGCAGTGCTAGGACAGGGTATAATTCACCCCTCCACTTT
CSARTGYNSPLHF
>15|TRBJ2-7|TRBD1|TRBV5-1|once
TGCGCCAGCAGCTTGGACCCACAGGGGACCTACGAGCAGTACTTC
CASSLDPQGTYEQYF
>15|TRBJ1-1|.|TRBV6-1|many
TGTGCCAGCAGTGAATGGGCAGGGGTGAACACTGAAGCTTTCTTT
CASSEWAGVNTEAFF
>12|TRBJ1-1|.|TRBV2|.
TGTGCCACCGGGCTCCGGGGCACTGAAGCTTTCTTT
CATGLRGTEAFF